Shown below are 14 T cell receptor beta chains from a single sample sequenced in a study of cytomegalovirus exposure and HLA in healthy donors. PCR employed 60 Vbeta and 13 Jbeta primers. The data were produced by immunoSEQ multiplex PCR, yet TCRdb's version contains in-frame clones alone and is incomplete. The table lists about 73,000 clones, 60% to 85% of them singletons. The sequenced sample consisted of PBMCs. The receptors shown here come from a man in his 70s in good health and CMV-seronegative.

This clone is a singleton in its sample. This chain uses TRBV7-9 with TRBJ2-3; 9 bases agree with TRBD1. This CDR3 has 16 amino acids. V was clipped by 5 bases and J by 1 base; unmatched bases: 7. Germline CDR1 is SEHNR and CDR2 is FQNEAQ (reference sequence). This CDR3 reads CASSNRDRARTDTQYF. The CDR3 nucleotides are TGTGCCAGCAGCAACCGGGACAGGGCCCGCACAGATACGCAGTATTTT. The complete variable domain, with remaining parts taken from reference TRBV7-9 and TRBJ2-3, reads DTGVSQNPRHKITKRGQNVTFRCDPISEHNRLYWYRQTLGQGPEFLTYFQNEAQLEKSRLLSDRFSAERPKGSFSTLEIQRTEQGDSAMYLCASSNRDRARTDTQYFGPGTRLTVL.

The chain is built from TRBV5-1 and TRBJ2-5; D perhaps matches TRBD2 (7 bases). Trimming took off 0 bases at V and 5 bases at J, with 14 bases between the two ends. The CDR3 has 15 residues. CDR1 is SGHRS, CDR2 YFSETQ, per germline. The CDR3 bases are TGCGCCAGCAGCTTGGCAGCGGGACATACGGAGACCCAGTACTTC. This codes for CASSLAAGHTETQYF.

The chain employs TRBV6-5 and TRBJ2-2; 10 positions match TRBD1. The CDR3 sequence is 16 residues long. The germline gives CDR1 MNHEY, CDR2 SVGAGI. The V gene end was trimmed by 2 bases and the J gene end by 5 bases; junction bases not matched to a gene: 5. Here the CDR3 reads CASSYHRDRGTGELFF. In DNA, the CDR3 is TGTGCCAGCAGTTACCACCGGGACAGGGGAACCGGGGAGCTGTTTTTT.

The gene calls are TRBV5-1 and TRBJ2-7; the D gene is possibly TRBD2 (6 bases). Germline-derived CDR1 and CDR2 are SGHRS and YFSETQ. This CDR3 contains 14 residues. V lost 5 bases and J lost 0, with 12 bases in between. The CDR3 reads CASRVRLDSYEQYF. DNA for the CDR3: TGCGCCAGCAGGGTTCGACTAGACTCCTACGAGCAGTACTTC.

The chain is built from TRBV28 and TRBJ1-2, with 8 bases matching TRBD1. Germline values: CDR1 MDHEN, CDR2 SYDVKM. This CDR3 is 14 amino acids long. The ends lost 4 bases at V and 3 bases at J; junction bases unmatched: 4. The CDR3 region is CASSSQGADYGYTF. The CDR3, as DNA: TGTGCCAGCAGTTCGCAGGGGGCAGACTATGGCTACACCTTC.

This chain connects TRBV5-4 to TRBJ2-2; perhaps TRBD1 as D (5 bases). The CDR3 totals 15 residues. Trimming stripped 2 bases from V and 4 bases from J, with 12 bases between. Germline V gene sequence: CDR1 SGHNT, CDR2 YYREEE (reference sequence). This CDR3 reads CASSLWGIGTGELFF. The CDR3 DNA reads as TGTGCCAGCAGCTTATGGGGCATAGGCACCGGGGAGCTGTTTTTT. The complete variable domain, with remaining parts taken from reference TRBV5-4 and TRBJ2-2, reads ETGVTQSPTHLIKTRGQQVTLRCSSQSGHNTVSWYQQALGQGPQFIFQYYREEENGRGNFPPRFSGLQFPNYSSELNVNALELDDSALYLCASSLWGIGTGELFFGEGSRLTVL.

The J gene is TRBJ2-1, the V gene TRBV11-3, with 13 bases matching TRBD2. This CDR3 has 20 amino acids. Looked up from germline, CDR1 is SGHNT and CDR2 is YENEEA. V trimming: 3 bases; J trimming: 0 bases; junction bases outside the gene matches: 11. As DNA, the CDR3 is TGTGCCAGCAGCTTGACGACTAGCGGGAGGTTCCTTCTCTCCTACAATGAGCAGTTCTTC. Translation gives CASSLTTSGRFLLSYNEQFF.

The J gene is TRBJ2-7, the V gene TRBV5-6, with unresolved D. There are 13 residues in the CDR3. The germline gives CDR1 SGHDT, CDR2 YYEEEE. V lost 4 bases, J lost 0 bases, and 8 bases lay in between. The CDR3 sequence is CASSRGLSYEQYF. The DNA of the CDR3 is TGTGCCAGCAGCCGTGGGCTCTCCTACGAGCAGTACTTC.

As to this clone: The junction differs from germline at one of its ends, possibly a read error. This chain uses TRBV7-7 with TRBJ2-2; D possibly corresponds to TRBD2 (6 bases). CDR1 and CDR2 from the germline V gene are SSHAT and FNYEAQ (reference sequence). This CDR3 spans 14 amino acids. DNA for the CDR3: TGTGCTAGCAGCCCCACTCGCGGGAACGGGGAGCTGTTTTTT. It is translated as CASSPTRGNGELFF.

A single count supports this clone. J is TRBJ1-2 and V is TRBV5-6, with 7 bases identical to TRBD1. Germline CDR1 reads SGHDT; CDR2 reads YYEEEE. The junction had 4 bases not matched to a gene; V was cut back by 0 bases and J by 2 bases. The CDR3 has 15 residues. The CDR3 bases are TGTGCCAGCAGCTTGGATCCGACAGGGAACTATGGCTACACCTTC. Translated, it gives CASSLDPTGNYGYTF.

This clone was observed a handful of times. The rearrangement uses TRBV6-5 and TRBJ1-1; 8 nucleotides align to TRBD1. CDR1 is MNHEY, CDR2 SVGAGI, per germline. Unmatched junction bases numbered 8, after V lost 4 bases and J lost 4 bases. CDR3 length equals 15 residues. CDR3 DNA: TGTGCCAGCAGTTCCCCGACAGGGGTTGGCACTGAAGCTTTCTTT. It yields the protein CASSSPTGVGTEAFF.

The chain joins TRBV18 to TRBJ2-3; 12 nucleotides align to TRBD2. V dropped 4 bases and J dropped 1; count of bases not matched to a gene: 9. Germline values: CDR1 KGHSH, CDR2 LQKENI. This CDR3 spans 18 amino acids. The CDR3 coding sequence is TGTGCCAGCTCACTCGCTAGCGGGGGGGCCGCGGGCACAGATACGCAGTATTTT. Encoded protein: CASSLASGGAAGTDTQYF.

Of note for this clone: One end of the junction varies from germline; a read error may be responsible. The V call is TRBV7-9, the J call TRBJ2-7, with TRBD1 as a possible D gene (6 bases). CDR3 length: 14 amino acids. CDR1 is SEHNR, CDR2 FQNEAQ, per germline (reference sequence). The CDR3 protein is CSSSRGGSYREQYF. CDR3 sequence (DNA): TGTTCCAGCAGCAGAGGGGGTTCTTATCGCGAGCAGTACTTC.

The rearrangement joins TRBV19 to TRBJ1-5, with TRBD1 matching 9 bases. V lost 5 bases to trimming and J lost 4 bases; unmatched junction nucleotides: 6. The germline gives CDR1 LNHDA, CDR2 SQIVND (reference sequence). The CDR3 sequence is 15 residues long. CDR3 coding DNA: TGTGCCAGTAGTGCCCGCGGGACAGGGAATCAGCCCCAGCATTTT. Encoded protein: CASSARGTGNQPQHF.